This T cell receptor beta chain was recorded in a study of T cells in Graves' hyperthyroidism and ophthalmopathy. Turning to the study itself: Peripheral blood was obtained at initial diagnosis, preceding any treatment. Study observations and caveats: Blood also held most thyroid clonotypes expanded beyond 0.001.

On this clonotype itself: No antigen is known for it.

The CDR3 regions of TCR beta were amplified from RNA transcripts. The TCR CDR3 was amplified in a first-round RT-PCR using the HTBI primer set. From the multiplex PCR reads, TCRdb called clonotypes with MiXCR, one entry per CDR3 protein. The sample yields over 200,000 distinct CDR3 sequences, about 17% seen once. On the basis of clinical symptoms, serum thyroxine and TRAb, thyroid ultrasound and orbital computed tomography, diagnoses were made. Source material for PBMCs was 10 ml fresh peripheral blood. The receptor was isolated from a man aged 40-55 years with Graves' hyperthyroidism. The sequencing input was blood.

As DNA, the CDR3 is TGTGCCAGCAGCTCACGCAGACAGGGGGGGGAGACCCAGTACTTC. This codes for CASSSRRQGGETQYF. This chain links TRBV7-9 with TRBJ2-5; 9 positions agree with TRBD1. CDR3 length equals 15 residues. J was trimmed by 5 bases and V by 4 bases; bases with no gene match: 8. Germline CDR1 and CDR2: SEHNR and FQNEAQ (reference sequence).